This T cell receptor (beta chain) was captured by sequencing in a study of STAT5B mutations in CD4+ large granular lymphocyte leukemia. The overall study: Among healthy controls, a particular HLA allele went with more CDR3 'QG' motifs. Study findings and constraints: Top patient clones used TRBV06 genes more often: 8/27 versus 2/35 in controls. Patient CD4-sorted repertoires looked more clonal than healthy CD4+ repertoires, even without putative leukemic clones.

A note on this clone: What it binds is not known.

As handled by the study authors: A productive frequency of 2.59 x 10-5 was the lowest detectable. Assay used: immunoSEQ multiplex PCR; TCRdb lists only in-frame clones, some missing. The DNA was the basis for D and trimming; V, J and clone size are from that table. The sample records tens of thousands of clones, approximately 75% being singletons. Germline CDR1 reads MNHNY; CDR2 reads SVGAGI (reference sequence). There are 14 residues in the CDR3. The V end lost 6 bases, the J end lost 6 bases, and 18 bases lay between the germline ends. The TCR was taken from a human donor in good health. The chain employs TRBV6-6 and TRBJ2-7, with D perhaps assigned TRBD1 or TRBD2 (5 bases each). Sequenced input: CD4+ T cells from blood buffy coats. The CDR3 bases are TGTGCCAGCAGCTCCCATGGGGGAACGGGCGAGCAGTACTTC. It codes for CASSSHGGTGEQYF.